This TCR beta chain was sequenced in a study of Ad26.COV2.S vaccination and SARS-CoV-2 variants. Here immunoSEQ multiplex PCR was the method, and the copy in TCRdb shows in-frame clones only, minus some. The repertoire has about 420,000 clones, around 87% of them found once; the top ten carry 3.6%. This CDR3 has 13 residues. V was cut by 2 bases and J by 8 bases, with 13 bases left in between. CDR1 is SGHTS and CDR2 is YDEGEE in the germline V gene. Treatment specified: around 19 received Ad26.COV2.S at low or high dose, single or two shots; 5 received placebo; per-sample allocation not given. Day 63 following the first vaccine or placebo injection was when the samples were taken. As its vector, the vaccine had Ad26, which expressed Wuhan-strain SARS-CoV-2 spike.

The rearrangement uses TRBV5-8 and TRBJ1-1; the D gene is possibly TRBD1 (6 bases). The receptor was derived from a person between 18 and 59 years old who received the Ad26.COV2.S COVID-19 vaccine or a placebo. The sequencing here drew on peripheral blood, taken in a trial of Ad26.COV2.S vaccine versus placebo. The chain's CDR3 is CASSFRTVGEAFF. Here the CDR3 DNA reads TGTGCCAGCAGCTTCCGGACAGTCGGGGAAGCTTTCTTT.